Given below is one TCR beta chain in context. Its specificity is unknown. The same CDR3 also results from other DNA sequences found in this sample. These data belong to a study of shared clonotypes between healthy human individuals. Some clones are missing from TCRdb's copy, which holds only in-frame ones; the method was immunoSEQ multiplex PCR. The sample includes 550,000 to 700,000 clones, about 80% of them seen just once. Donors had no recently reported acute infections or vaccinations and were HIV-negative. Trimming cost V 0 bases and J 5 bases; bases outside gene matches: 7. This CDR3 is 15 amino acids long. Germline V gene sequence: CDR1 SGHRS, CDR2 YFSETQ. Study-level points and caveats: Clonotypes not shared had lower generation probabilities than those common to all four donors.

The chain couples TRBV5-1 to TRBJ2-5; 7 nucleotides line up with TRBD1. Sequencing was done on a sample of memory CD4+ T cells sorted from blood. Regarding subset: CD45RA-negative fraction. The origin of this receptor is a woman aged 25 to 39 in good health. In nucleotides, the CDR3 is TGCGCCAGCAGCTTGGACACAGGGGAATGGGAGACCCAGTACTTC. Translated: CASSLDTGEWETQYF.